This passage covers 5 T cell receptor beta chains from one sample sequenced in a study of blood T cell repertoires in COVID-19. The table came from immunoSEQ multiplex PCR; TCRdb's copy has only in-frame clones and leaves some out. This repertoire shows 200,000 to 250,000 clones, around 90% found once; its top ten account for more than 0.95%. Specimen: peripheral blood. The receptor source for this set is a man aged 25 to 40 with acute or convalescent COVID-19.

The rearrangement links TRBV13 to TRBJ2-6, with D unresolved. Germline CDR1 PRHDT, CDR2 FYEKMQ (reference sequence). This CDR3 has 15 residues. Deletions cut 2 bases from V and 3 bases from J, with 8 bases between. This CDR3 is CASSLRGRGANVLTF. The CDR3 DNA sequence: TGTGCCAGCAGCTTAAGAGGTCGTGGGGCCAACGTCCTGACTTTC.

The chain has TRBV15 and TRBJ1-4, with 10 bases fitting TRBD1. This CDR3 comprises 16 residues. Germline CDR1 LNHNV, CDR2 YYDKDF (reference sequence). J gave up 4 bases and V 1 base, and 3 bases lay outside the gene matches. The CDR3 nucleotides are TGTGCCACCAGCAGAGGGACAGGGGGTGATAATGAAAAACTGTTTTTT. This gives the protein CATSRGTGGDNEKLFF.

CDR3 loop: CASSFGGQHETQYF. The CDR3 nucleotides are TGTGCCAGCAGCTTTGGAGGACAGCACGAGACCCAGTACTTC. The J gene is TRBJ2-5, the V gene TRBV5-4, with D perhaps matching TRBD1 (6 bases). Trimming took off 2 bases at V and 5 bases at J, with 13 bases between the two ends. CDR3 length: 14 amino acids. Germline CDR1 is SGHNT and CDR2 is YYREEE (reference sequence).

J is TRBJ1-1 and V is TRBV9; D remains ambiguous. The CDR3 sequence is 14 residues long. Per the germline V gene, CDR1 is SGDLS and CDR2 is YYNGEE. V was shortened by 0 bases and J by 1 base, with 7 bases between the two germline ends. DNA for the CDR3: TGTGCCAGCAGCGTAGAGCCGAAGAACACTGAAGCTTTCTTT. This translates into CASSVEPKNTEAFF.

The V and J genes are TRBV7-8 and TRBJ1-4; 9 bases are shared with TRBD1. CDR3 size: 14 residues. CDR1 and CDR2 from the germline V gene are SGHVS and FQNEAQ. After removal of 5 bases from V and 8 bases from J, the junction contained 6 bases not matched to a gene. The CDR3 loop reads CASSTQGAWEKLFF. The CDR3 DNA reads as TGTGCCAGCAGCACACAGGGGGCATGGGAAAAACTGTTTTTT.